These 9 T cell receptor beta chains were sequenced from one sample in a study of HIV-infected patients and healthy controls. Antiretroviral therapy had run roughly three months, about 14 weeks, before follow-up blood collection. No cell fractionation was done, so the repertoire covers all unsorted peripheral blood T cells. cDNA was made from 500 ng RNA using alpha and beta constant primers. Each of the alpha and beta chains got its own library through chain-specific third strand synthesis with indices. One entry per CDR3 protein, called by TCRdb with MiXCR from the 5' RACE reads. In the table there are about 360 distinct CDR3 sequences, 55% to 80% of which are singletons. The sample was blood, taken during antiretroviral therapy. These receptor sequences come from an adult with HIV infection.

Of note for this clonotype: This beta chain is a stray read from a library made for alpha chains; its abundance is not meaningful. The chain combines TRBV7-8 with TRBJ2-1; unclear D gene. V lost 5 bases and J lost 6, with 14 bases in between. The CDR3 runs 14 residues. Germline V gene lookup returns CDR1 SGHVS and CDR2 FQNEAQ. DNA for the CDR3: TGTGCCAGCAGCCCAACCGCGCGAGTCAATGAGCAGTTCTTC. It is translated as CASSPTARVNEQFF. Looking up the rest from reference TRBV7-8 and TRBJ2-1 gives the full variable domain: GAGVSQSPRYKVAKRGQDVALRCDPISGHVSLFWYQQALGQGPEFLTYFQNEAQLDKSGLPSDRFFAERPEGSVSTLKIQRTQQEDSAVYLCASSPTARVNEQFFGPGTRLTVL.

This clonotype was detected only a few times. The library was built for alpha chains, so this beta chain is an off-target read and its size means little. The rearrangement joins TRBV6-5 to TRBJ2-2; D unresolved. Germline V gene lookup returns CDR1 MNHEY and CDR2 SVGAGI. The CDR3 runs 13 residues. V dropped 4 bases and J dropped 3 bases, with 6 bases sitting between them. CDR3 sequence reads: CASSWDDTGELFF. As DNA, the CDR3 is TGTGCCAGCAGTTGGGATGACACCGGGGAGCTGTTTTTT.

Points on this clonotype: A library prepared for alpha chains yielded this beta chain as an off-target read; its size is of little meaning. The rearrangement joins TRBV30 to TRBJ2-1; D is undetermined. V lost 0 bases to trimming and J lost 10 bases, with 10 bases between them. The CDR3 contains 12 residues. Germline CDR1 GTSNPN, CDR2 SVGIG (reference sequence). The CDR3, as DNA: TGTGCCTGGAGTGTAAGTGTAAGCGAGCAGTTCTTC. It specifies CAWSVSVSEQFF.

Points on this clonotype: A library made for alpha chains picked up this beta chain off target, so its size means little. The chain is built from TRBV19 and TRBJ2-1; D is possibly TRBD2 (6 bases). The V gene lost 2 bases and the J gene lost 4 bases, with 12 bases spanning the gap. In germline, CDR1 is LNHDA, CDR2 SQIVND (reference sequence). CDR3 length: 15 residues. CDR3 region: CASSIREAGYNEQFF. The CDR3, as DNA: TGTGCCAGTAGTATAAGGGAGGCGGGTTACAATGAGCAGTTCTTC.

As regards this clonotype: This beta chain is a stray sequence in a library constructed for alpha chains; its clone size is not meaningful. The genes are TRBV7-9 and TRBJ2-7; TRBD1 or TRBD2 may be the D gene (6 bases each). Between the trimmed V and J ends, which lost 0 bases and 2 bases, there was a span of 14 bases. The CDR3 loop spans 16 amino acids. Germline V lookup: CDR1 SEHNR, CDR2 FQNEAQ (reference sequence). As DNA, the CDR3 is TGTGCCAGCAGCTTAGCCTTGGGGGGCCAAACCTACGAGCAGTACTTC. It codes for CASSLALGGQTYEQYF.

By share of the sample, this clonotype is hyperexpanded. This beta chain represents an off-target read in a library built for alpha chains; its size is of limited meaning. The chain has TRBV7-9 and TRBJ1-1; D is undetermined. CDR1 is SEHNR, CDR2 FQNEAQ, per germline (reference sequence). Trimming left V 4 bases short and J 0 bases short, with 6 bases between. The CDR3 length is 13 residues. The CDR3 sequence: CASSSFMNTEAFF. DNA for the CDR3: TGTGCCAGCAGCTCCTTCATGAACACTGAAGCTTTCTTT.

As to this clonotype: This beta chain is an unintended read in a library built for alpha chains; its size means little. J is TRBJ2-5 and V is TRBV7-3; D ambiguous. The CDR3 is 15 amino acids. Germline V gene sequence: CDR1 SGHTA, CDR2 FQGTGA. The V end was cut by 2 bases, the J end by 2 bases, with 12 bases between. CDR3 protein: CASSLFGVTQETQYF. The CDR3 DNA is TGTGCCAGCAGCTTATTTGGGGTGACTCAAGAGACCCAGTACTTC.

For this clonotype: This beta chain is a stray sequence in a library constructed for alpha chains; its clone size is not meaningful. The rearrangement joins TRBV15 to TRBJ2-1, with 9 bases matching TRBD1. The trim removed 8 bases at V and 4 bases at J, leaving 6 bases unmatched. CDR1 and CDR2 from the germline V gene are LNHNV and YYDKDF (reference sequence). The CDR3 has 14 amino acids. CDR3 amino acids: CATLSGTGYNEQFF. The DNA of the CDR3 is TGTGCCACCCTCTCCGGGACAGGGTACAATGAGCAGTTCTTC.

Turning to this clonotype: This beta chain lies outside the target of a library built for alpha chains; its clone size means little. The V call is TRBV6-6, the J call TRBJ2-1, with 10 positions matching TRBD2. Germline CDR1 reads MNHNY; CDR2 reads SVGAGI (reference sequence). With V trimmed by 5 bases and J by 10 bases, 29 bases remained unmatched. This CDR3 is 21 amino acids long. CDR3 region: CASSTDPRGPRLAGVYWEQFF. DNA for the CDR3: TGTGCCAGCAGTACGGACCCACGGGGGCCCCGGCTAGCGGGGGTCTATTGGGAGCAGTTCTTC.